A selection of T cell receptor beta chains follows, all from one sample in a study of CD4 T cells in relation to SARS-CoV-2 and coronaviruses. Profiled with immunoSEQ multiplex PCR; TCRdb holds only in-frame clones, not every one. Of roughly 63,000 clones in the sample, approximately 94% were seen once. Sequencing used naive CD4+ T cells from PBMCs. The receptors originated from a human donor in good health. Both conserved end residues are part of each CDR3. D genes are given only for firm matches. Expanded clones get a size class; other rows say once, few or many, or leave the size out.

v_call	d_call	j_call	clone_size	cdr3_aa	cdr3_nt
TRBV6-5	-	TRBJ2-7	-	CASSYKGSYEQYF	TGTGCCAGCAGTTACAAGGGCTCCTACGAGCAGTACTTC
TRBV5-6	-	TRBJ2-3	-	CASSLSRARAVTDTQYF	TGTGCCAGCAGCTTGAGTAGGGCGAGGGCCGTCACAGATACGCAGTATTTT
TRBV5-1	-	TRBJ1-1	-	CASSLVGTGWGNTEAFF	TGCGCCAGCAGCTTGGTCGGTACAGGGTGGGGGAACACTGAAGCTTTCTTT
TRBV5-1	TRBD1	TRBJ2-7	-	CASSPGTGGYEQYF	TGCGCCAGCAGCCCCGGGACAGGGGGCTACGAGCAGTACTTC
TRBV5-4	-	TRBJ2-1	-	CASSLDRRGEQFF	TGTGCCAGCAGCTTGGACAGGCGGGGTGAGCAGTTCTTC
TRBV28	TRBD1	TRBJ2-1	-	CASRPDRARYNEQFF	TGTGCCAGCAGACCGGACAGGGCGCGCTACAATGAGCAGTTCTTC
TRBV28	TRBD1	TRBJ2-1	-	CASSELPGQGGLSSYNEQFF	TGTGCCAGCAGTGAGCTCCCGGGACAGGGGGGACTTAGCTCCTACAATGAGCAGTTCTTC
TRBV9	TRBD1	TRBJ1-1	once	CASSAPVRQGAIRAFF	TGTGCCAGCAGCGCCCCAGTTCGTCAGGGGGCGATTCGAGCTTTCTTT
TRBV7-2	TRBD2	TRBJ2-1	-	CASSLAGGGAGGWNEQFF	TGTGCCAGCAGCTTAGCAGGGGGGGGAGCGGGAGGCTGGAATGAGCAGTTCTTC
TRBV5-1	-	TRBJ2-3	-	CASSPGQPRYTDTQYF	TGCGCCAGCAGCCCTGGACAGCCCAGATACACAGATACGCAGTATTTT
TRBV15	TRBD2	TRBJ2-1	once	CATSRREGRNNEQFF	TGTGCCACCAGCAGGCGGGAGGGCCGCAACAATGAGCAGTTCTTC
TRBV5-4	-	TRBJ1-1	once	CASSLGGRTEAFF	TGTGCCAGCAGCTTAGGGGGGAGAACTGAAGCTTTCTTT
TRBV5-4	-	TRBJ2-3	-	CASWPTGPSTDTQYF	TGTGCCAGCTGGCCTACGGGACCTAGCACAGATACGCAGTATTTT
TRBV24-1	TRBD1	TRBJ1-1	once	CATSDGPGQGLIFMNTEAFF	TGTGCCACCAGTGACGGACCGGGACAGGGCCTAATCTTTATGAACACTGAAGCTTTCTTT
TRBV28	-	TRBJ2-7	-	CASSFERWSYEQYF	TGTGCCAGCAGTTTCGAGCGGTGGAGCTACGAGCAGTACTTC
TRBV6-6	-	TRBJ2-7	-	CASTDRAYVNMEQYF	TGTGCCAGCACCGACCGGGCTTACGTGAATATGGAGCAGTACTTC
TRBV18	TRBD2	TRBJ2-3	-	CASSPGLARDTQYF	TGTGCCAGCTCACCAGGACTAGCCCGCGATACGCAGTATTTT
TRBV7-9	TRBD1	TRBJ2-1	-	CASSFERTGGYNEQFF	TGTGCCAGCAGCTTTGAGCGGACAGGGGGCTACAATGAGCAGTTCTTC
TRBV19	-	TRBJ1-5	-	CASREDRSSGPQHF	TGTGCCAGTAGGGAGGACAGAAGCTCGGGGCCCCAGCATTTT
TRBV29-1	TRBD2	TRBJ2-1	-	CSAGSGSGSSNEQFF	TGCAGCGCCGGTTCGGGTAGCGGGAGTTCTAATGAGCAGTTCTTC
TRBV3-1/TRBV3-2	-	TRBJ1-1	-	CASSQAGAKNTEAFF	TGTGCCAGCAGCCAAGCGGGGGCTAAGAACACTGAAGCTTTCTTT
TRBV30	-	TRBJ2-3	-	CAWSVGVLDTQYF	TGTGCCTGGAGTGTTGGCGTACTAGATACGCAGTATTTT
TRBV30	-	TRBJ1-4	-	CAWSAGRTNEKLFF	TGTGCCTGGAGTGCAGGGAGGACTAATGAAAAACTGTTTTTT
TRBV18	-	TRBJ2-7	-	CASSFAQGSRYEQYF	TGTGCCAGCTCCTTCGCTCAGGGGAGTAGGTACGAGCAGTACTTC
TRBV6-5	TRBD1	TRBJ2-3	-	CASTGVRTDTQYF	TGTGCCAGTACAGGGGTTCGCACAGATACGCAGTATTTT
TRBV5-1	TRBD1	TRBJ2-2	once	CASSLTGADTGELFF	TGCGCCAGCAGCTTGACAGGGGCGGACACCGGGGAGCTGTTTTTT
TRBV7-2	TRBD1	TRBJ2-3	few	CASSLGGQGSQRTQYF	TGTGCCAGCAGCTTAGGGGGACAGGGGTCCCAGAGGACGCAGTATTTT
TRBV4-1	TRBD2	TRBJ2-3	-	CASSQELPSGSPDTQYF	TGCGCCAGCAGCCAAGAGCTTCCTAGCGGGAGCCCAGATACGCAGTATTTT
TRBV6-6	-	TRBJ2-5	-	CASSSYGSSKSQYF	TGTGCCAGCAGTTCCTACGGCAGTAGCAAGTCCCAGTACTTC
TRBV28	TRBD2	TRBJ2-7	-	CASRAGGAYEQYF	TGTGCCAGCAGAGCGGGGGGGGCCTACGAGCAGTACTTC
TRBV11-2	-	TRBJ2-1	-	CASSLPGHPQEQFF	TGTGCCAGCAGCTTACCGGGACATCCCCAGGAGCAGTTCTTC
TRBV24-1	-	TRBJ1-2	-	CATSDPQISYGYTF	TGTGCCACCAGTGACCCCCAAATAAGCTATGGCTACACCTTC
TRBV2	-	TRBJ1-2	-	CAIDPSNYGYTF	TGTGCCATCGACCCAAGCAACTATGGCTACACCTTC
TRBV5-4	TRBD2	TRBJ2-5	-	CASSLAAGLALQETQYF	TGTGCCAGCAGCTTGGCCGCTGGACTAGCGTTACAAGAGACCCAGTACTTC
TRBV28	-	TRBJ1-4	once	CASNVGSATNEKLFF	TGTGCCAGCAACGTCGGGTCAGCAACTAATGAAAAACTGTTTTTT
TRBV4-1	-	TRBJ1-5	-	CASSQERGPQHF	TGCGCCAGCAGCCAAGAGAGGGGACCCCAGCATTTT
TRBV28	TRBD1	TRBJ2-3	-	CASSFEGQGDGTQYF	TGTGCCAGCAGTTTTGAAGGACAGGGGGACGGTACGCAGTATTTT
TRBV28	TRBD1	TRBJ1-2	once	CASSFVLQLGQGSGYTF	TGTGCCAGCAGTTTCGTATTACAGCTGGGACAGGGAAGCGGCTACACCTTC
TRBV19	TRBD1	TRBJ1-5	-	CASSRDRGEPQHF	TGTGCCAGTAGTCGGGACAGGGGTGAGCCCCAGCATTTT
TRBV19	TRBD1	TRBJ2-1	-	CASSNHRPGQGALDEQFF	TGTGCCAGTAGTAACCACCGACCGGGACAGGGGGCACTCGATGAGCAGTTCTTC
TRBV18	-	TRBJ2-7	-	CASSLTDLSSYEQYF	TGTGCCAGCTCACTCACAGACCTTTCTTCCTACGAGCAGTACTTC
TRBV27	TRBD2	TRBJ2-1	-	CASSLTSGRAFEQFF	TGTGCCAGCAGTTTAACTAGCGGGAGGGCCTTTGAGCAGTTCTTC
TRBV7-9	-	TRBJ2-2	few	CDIQWDSGELFF	TGTGACATACAGTGGGATTCCGGGGAGCTGTTTTTT
TRBV27	-	TRBJ2-7	-	CASSLQAGTYEQYF	TGTGCCAGCAGTTTACAAGCAGGGACGTACGAGCAGTACTTC
TRBV6-5	-	TRBJ2-7	-	CASSETSSYEQYF	TGTGCCAGCAGCGAGACGTCCTCCTACGAGCAGTACTTC
TRBV4-1	TRBD1	TRBJ1-5	-	CASSLGTVSNQPQHF	TGCGCCAGCAGCCTAGGGACAGTTAGCAATCAGCCCCAGCATTTT
TRBV5-1	-	TRBJ2-7	-	CASSLGSPDKQYF	TGCGCCAGCAGCTTGGGTTCCCCCGATAAGCAGTACTTC
TRBV18	TRBD1	TRBJ1-1	-	CASSPRQGNTEAFF	TGTGCCAGCTCACCAAGACAGGGAAACACTGAAGCTTTCTTT
TRBV28	TRBD1	TRBJ2-7	-	CASSSDRDLLSEQYF	TGTGCCAGCAGTTCCGACAGGGACCTTTTGAGCGAGCAGTACTTC
TRBV6-6	-	TRBJ1-6	few	CASSYLDNSPLHF	TGTGCCAGCAGTTACTTGGATAATTCACCCCTCCACTTT
TRBV9	TRBD1	TRBJ1-3	once	CASSQDDRGTSGNTIYF	TGTGCCAGCAGCCAAGACGACAGGGGGACTTCTGGAAACACCATATATTTT
TRBV25-1	TRBD1	TRBJ2-7	-	CASSESVFTDRNYEQYF	TGTGCCAGCAGTGAAAGTGTCTTCACGGACAGGAACTACGAGCAGTACTTC
TRBV5-1	TRBD2	TRBJ2-5	once	CASSNLAGVGRETQYF	TGCGCCAGCAGCAATTTAGCGGGAGTGGGACGAGAGACCCAGTACTTC